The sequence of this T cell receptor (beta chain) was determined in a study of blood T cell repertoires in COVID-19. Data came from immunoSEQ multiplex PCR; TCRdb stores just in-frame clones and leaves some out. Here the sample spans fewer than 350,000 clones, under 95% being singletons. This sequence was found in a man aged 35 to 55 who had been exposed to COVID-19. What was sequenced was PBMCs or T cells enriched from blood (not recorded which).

The CDR3 region is CASSLGLAGGELFF. The CDR3 nucleotides are TGCGCCAGCAGCTTGGGACTAGCGGGAGGGGAGCTGTTTTTT. The rearrangement joins TRBV5-1 to TRBJ2-2, with 11 nucleotides matching TRBD2. Germline loops: CDR1 SGHRS, CDR2 YFSETQ. The CDR3 runs 14 residues. J lost 8 bases, V lost 0 bases, and 0 bases had no gene match. Together with reference TRBV5-1 and TRBJ2-2, the CDR3 gives the full variable domain: KAGVTQTPRYLIKTRGQQVTLSCSPISGHRSVSWYQQTPGQGLQFLFEYFSETQRNKGNFPGRFSGRQFSNSRSEMNVSTLELGDSALYLCASSLGLAGGELFFGEGSRLTVL.